Reported below is one TCR beta chain. This sample is part of a study of CD8+ T cells in alopecia areata. Study-wide background: For 6 to 18 months, tofacitinib was taken, and 6 months off drug followed.

CDR1 and CDR2 (germline): SQVTM, ANQGSEA. The CDR3 consists of 13 residues. Trimming removed 3 bases at V and 10 bases at J, with 18 bases between. Sequencing relied on a cDNA template that was reverse transcribed from extracted RNA. The method was immunoSEQ multiplex PCR; TCRdb's version includes in-frame clones alone and lacks a portion of them. The data show 200,000 to 250,000 clones, about three fifths seen once. This clonotype was sampled from a human donor with alopecia areata. The chain has TRBV29-1 and TRBJ1-1; no firm D call. Specimen: CD4+ T cells sorted from blood, collected at week 0. CDR3: CSVEKSEAVGAFF. Here the CDR3 DNA reads TGCAGCGTTGAGAAGTCCGAGGCAGTGGGAGCTTTCTTT.